The next 11 T cell receptor beta chains were all read from a single sample in a study of T cell repertoires in cytomegalovirus infection. TCRdb processed the reads anew with MiXCR; each CDR3 protein has one entry. The table records 200,000 to 250,000 distinct CDR3 sequences, about 20% of them present only once. The sequenced material came from CD8+ T cells from PBMCs. Receptors were obtained from a human donor in good health (CMV status not recorded). Some clones in this sample may be carry-over from other donors' samples.

This clonotype was observed at least ten times. The chain carries TRBV12-3 or TRBV12-4 and TRBJ1-1; maybe TRBD1 (5 bases). V dropped 5 bases and J dropped 1 base, with 26 bases sitting between them. The CDR3 covers 19 residues. In nucleotides, the CDR3 is TGTGCCAGCAGTCCATGGACAAGGTTGAGGTTGGAGGGGAACACTGAAGCTTTCTTT. Amino acids: CASSPWTRLRLEGNTEAFF.

This rearrangement joins TRBV15 to TRBJ1-1; TRBD1 matches 8 bases. This CDR3 comprises 15 residues. V shed 3 bases, J shed 0 bases, and the junction held 3 bases outside the gene matches. The germline V gene encodes CDR1 LNHNV and CDR2 YYDKDF (reference sequence). CDR3 loop: CATSRDRALNTEAFF. DNA for the CDR3: TGTGCCACCAGCAGGGACAGGGCACTGAACACTGAAGCTTTCTTT.

This clonotype showed up just a few times. The chain recombines TRBV28 with TRBJ2-7, with TRBD1 identical over 8 bases. Germline V gene lookup returns CDR1 MDHEN and CDR2 SYDVKM. V shed 2 bases and J 2 bases; nucleotides not matched to a gene: 5. This CDR3 has 15 amino acids. CDR3: CASSLGPGGAYEQYF. CDR3 coding DNA: TGTGCCAGCAGTTTAGGTCCAGGGGGCGCCTACGAGCAGTACTTC. Full variable domain (outside the CDR3, taken from reference TRBV28 and TRBJ2-7): DVKVTQSSRYLVKRTGEKVFLECVQDMDHENMFWYRQDPGLGLRLIYFSYDVKMKEKGDIPEGYSVSREKKERFSLILESASTNQTSMYLCASSLGPGGAYEQYFGPGTRLTVT.

The chain recombines TRBV7-6 with TRBJ1-1, with unresolved D. V lost 1 base and J lost 7, with 7 bases in between. The CDR3 length is 12 residues. Germline CDR1 reads SGHVS; CDR2 reads FNYEAQ. CDR3 region: CASSLVANEAFF. CDR3 DNA sequence: TGTGCCAGCAGCTTAGTAGCCAATGAAGCTTTCTTT. Full variable domain (rest looked up from reference TRBV7-6 and TRBJ1-1): GAGVSQSPRYKVTKRGQDVALRCDPISGHVSLYWYRQALGQGPEFLTYFNYEAQQDKSGLPNDRFSAERPEGSISTLTIQRTEQRDSAMYRCASSLVANEAFFGQGTRLTVV.

V usage is TRBV7-9 and J usage is TRBJ1-3; TRBD1 is a possible D gene (6 bases). The CDR3 loop spans 14 amino acids. In germline, CDR1 is SEHNR, CDR2 FQNEAQ (reference sequence). The ends were cut back, 5 bases at V and 7 bases at J, with 15 bases in the middle. The CDR3 region is CASSQPTGGNTIYF. The CDR3 DNA follows: TGTGCCAGCAGCCAACCGACAGGCGGGAACACCATATATTTT.

The chain joins TRBV27 to TRBJ2-7, with 7 bases lining up with TRBD2. The length of the CDR3 is 12 residues. Trimming cost V 1 base and J 6 bases; bases outside gene matches: 0. Looked up from germline, CDR1 is MNHEY and CDR2 is SMNVEV (reference sequence). Here the CDR3 DNA reads TGTGCCAGCAGTTTATGGGGGGGCGAGCAGTACTTC. This gives the protein CASSLWGGEQYF.

The CDR3 DNA is TGCAGCGTTGAGTTGCGCCCCGCTGCTTTCTTT. This encodes CSVELRPAAFF. The chain carries TRBV29-1 and TRBJ1-1, with no clear D. Trimming removed 3 bases at V and 11 bases at J, with 13 bases between. The CDR3 has 11 residues. Per the germline V gene, CDR1 is SQVTM and CDR2 is ANQGSEA.

The chain is built from TRBV12-3 or TRBV12-4 and TRBJ1-5; D is unresolved. Trimming took 6 bases from V and 7 from J, leaving 10 bases between them. The CDR3 is 12 residues long. In nucleotides, the CDR3 is TGTGCCAGCAGAGCGGGAGGGCAGCCCCAGCATTTT. This encodes CASRAGGQPQHF.

The J gene is TRBJ1-5, the V gene TRBV28; no definite D call. The CDR3 sequence is 14 residues long. V was cut by 4 bases and J by 3 bases, with 10 bases left in between. Germline lookup yields CDR1 MDHEN and CDR2 SYDVKM. The CDR3 loop reads CASSYREDNQPQHF. CDR3 DNA: TGTGCCAGCAGTTACCGGGAGGACAATCAGCCCCAGCATTTT.

This clonotype appeared a few times. The chain couples TRBV19 to TRBJ1-1; tentative D call: TRBD1 (5 bases). V was trimmed by 2 bases and J by 3 bases, leaving 10 bases between them. The CDR3 has 14 amino acids. The germline V gene encodes CDR1 LNHDA and CDR2 SQIVND (reference sequence). The CDR3 spells CASSIQGWDTEAFF. In nucleotides, the CDR3 is TGTGCCAGTAGTATACAGGGATGGGACACTGAAGCTTTCTTT.

This chain uses TRBV24-1 with TRBJ2-3; a weak D match, TRBD2 (7 bases). The CDR3 runs to 17 residues. Germline CDR1 and CDR2: KGHDR and SFDVKD. V lost 1 base and J 3 bases, leaving 16 bases between the germline ends. The CDR3 DNA follows: TGTGCCACCAGTGATTTCGGGGGAGGGGGGGCGACAGATACGCAGTATTTT. Translation gives CATSDFGGGGATDTQYF.